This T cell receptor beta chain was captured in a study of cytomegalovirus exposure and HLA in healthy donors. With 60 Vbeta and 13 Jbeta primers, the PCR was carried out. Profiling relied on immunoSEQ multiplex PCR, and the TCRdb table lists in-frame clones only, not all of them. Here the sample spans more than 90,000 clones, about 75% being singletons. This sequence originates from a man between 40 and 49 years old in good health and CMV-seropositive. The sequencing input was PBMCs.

Here the CDR3 reads CASSQDLTGLAGGDTQYF. The CDR3, as DNA: TGCGCCAGCAGCCAAGACCTCACGGGACTAGCGGGAGGAGATACGCAGTATTTT. This chain connects TRBV4-1 to TRBJ2-3; 15 bases agree with TRBD2. Trimming cost V 0 bases and J 5 bases; bases outside gene matches: 6. This CDR3 has 18 residues. Germline V gene lookup returns CDR1 MGHRA and CDR2 YSYEKL.